These 23 T cell receptor beta chains came from one sample sequenced in a study of identical twins. TCRdb called the 5' RACE reads again in MiXCR, with one record for every CDR3 protein. Among 500,000 to 600,000 distinct CDR3 sequences, 22% were seen once, and the ten largest hold about 0.99%. These data also formed part of another study, on T cells expressing NK-cell markers.

Sequencing used CD4+ T cells sorted from blood. Receptor source: a woman under 30 in good health.

This clonotype was seen a few times. The chain couples TRBV6-2 or TRBV6-3 to TRBJ1-5; no clear D gene. In germline, CDR1 is MNHEY, CDR2 SVGEGT. V was trimmed by 7 bases and J by 9 bases, leaving 10 bases between them. The CDR3 extends over 11 amino acids. This CDR3 is CASTDTGPQHF. CDR3 DNA sequence: TGTGCCAGCACCGACACGGGGCCCCAGCATTTT.

The chain joins TRBV3-1 to TRBJ2-4, with 9 nucleotides matching TRBD2. Germline lookup yields CDR1 LGHDT and CDR2 YNNKEL (reference sequence). Losses at the gene ends were 3 bases for V and 1 base for J; bases not matched to a gene: 1. The CDR3 loop spans 15 amino acids. The CDR3 nucleotides are TGTGCCAGCAGCCACCTAGCGGGGGCCAAAAACATTCAGTACTTC. Protein sequence: CASSHLAGAKNIQYF.

The chain carries TRBV20-1 and TRBJ2-7, with 8 nucleotides matching TRBD2. The germline gives CDR1 DFQATT, CDR2 SNEGSKA (reference sequence). The V segment lost 1 base and the J segment 2 bases; nucleotides outside the gene matches: 4. The CDR3 is made up of 14 amino acids. The CDR3 sequence: CSARAGLGTYEQYF. The CDR3 coding sequence is TGCAGTGCTAGAGCGGGACTAGGCACCTACGAGCAGTACTTC.

The rearrangement joins TRBV14 to TRBJ2-3; weak D call: TRBD2 (5 bases). Germline lookup yields CDR1 SGHDN and CDR2 FVKESK. Trimming took 3 bases from V and 0 from J, leaving 22 bases between them. This CDR3 spans 19 amino acids. The CDR3 is CASSQPSGGSWTSTDTQYF. In nucleotides, the CDR3 is TGTGCCAGCAGCCAGCCGTCGGGCGGGTCCTGGACTAGCACAGATACGCAGTATTTT. Complete variable domain (other parts from reference TRBV14 and TRBJ2-3): EAGVTQFPSHSVIEKGQTVTLRCDPISGHDNLYWYRRVMGKEIKFLLHFVKESKQDESGMPNNRFLAERTGGTYSTLKVQPAELEDSGVYFCASSQPSGGSWTSTDTQYFGPGTRLTVL.

There are many counts of this clonotype. J is TRBJ2-3 and V is TRBV29-1; no reliable D call. Between the trimmed V and J ends, which lost 3 bases and 5 bases, there was a span of 9 bases. This CDR3 is built from 12 residues. CDR1 and CDR2 (germline): SQVTM, ANQGSEA. The CDR3 DNA sequence: TGCAGCGTTGATCGGTCACGAGATACGCAGTATTTT. Translated: CSVDRSRDTQYF.

The chain uses TRBV7-9 and TRBJ2-1; D is possibly TRBD2 (6 bases). Germline values: CDR1 SEHNR, CDR2 FQNEAQ (reference sequence). V was trimmed by 10 bases and J by 4 bases, leaving 14 bases between them. This CDR3 is built from 13 residues. CDR3 coding DNA: TGTGCCACCTCGTCCGCGGGGTACAATGAGCAGTTCTTC. This translates into CATSSAGYNEQFF.

A few counts support this clonotype. The rearrangement uses TRBV7-3 and TRBJ1-6; weak D call: TRBD1 (5 bases). V lost 5 bases, J lost 9 bases, and 8 bases lay in between. The germline V gene encodes CDR1 SGHTA and CDR2 FQGTGA. The CDR3 is 12 amino acids. This CDR3 is CASSTQGSPLHF. For the CDR3, the DNA is TGTGCCAGCAGCACCCAGGGTTCACCCCTCCACTTT.

This clonotype was detected only a few times. The rearrangement links TRBV29-1 to TRBJ2-5; 8 bases match TRBD1. Looked up from germline, CDR1 is SQVTM and CDR2 is ANQGSEA. V trimming: 4 bases; J trimming: 2 bases; junction bases outside the gene matches: 9. CDR3 length equals 15 residues. CDR3 in DNA: TGCAGCGTTGTGGGCGGACAGGGCTTACAAGAGACCCAGTACTTC. Translated: CSVVGGQGLQETQYF.

The V call is TRBV29-1, the J call TRBJ2-1; a possible D gene is TRBD1 (6 bases). The germline V and J ends were trimmed by 3 bases and 4 bases, with 13 bases remaining between them. This CDR3 is 14 amino acids long. Germline CDR1 is SQVTM and CDR2 is ANQGSEA. The CDR3 region is CSVEQGFTYNEQFF. The CDR3 DNA reads TGCAGCGTTGAGCAGGGGTTCACGTACAATGAGCAGTTCTTC.

This clonotype was picked up a small number of times. The V gene is TRBV7-2, the J gene TRBJ2-2; D not certain. Per germline, CDR1 SGHTA and CDR2 FQGNSA. V dropped 6 bases and J dropped 0 bases, with 11 bases sitting between them. The CDR3 loop spans 15 amino acids. The CDR3 sequence is CASSLQIANTGELFF. CDR3 sequence (DNA): TGTGCCAGCAGTTTACAGATAGCGAACACCGGGGAGCTGTTTTTT.

The chain recombines TRBV12-3 or TRBV12-4 with TRBJ1-3; tentative D call: TRBD1 (5 bases). Trimming pared 3 bases from V and 5 bases from J, leaving 8 bases between. This CDR3 spans 13 amino acids. This chain's CDR3 is CASSFDRRNTIYF. CDR3 DNA: TGTGCCAGCAGTTTTGACAGAAGAAACACCATATATTTT.

The chain couples TRBV3-1 to TRBJ1-5, with D possibly being TRBD1 (5 bases). CDR3 length equals 14 residues. Trimming took off 7 bases at V and 1 base at J, with 11 bases between the two ends. Germline V gene sequence: CDR1 LGHDT, CDR2 YNNKEL (reference sequence). The CDR3 DNA follows: TGTGCCAGCAATAGGGGTGTGAGCAATCAGCCCCAGCATTTT. This codes for CASNRGVSNQPQHF.

This clonotype showed up many times. The chain uses TRBV27 and TRBJ1-5; no clear D. The ends were cut back, 5 bases at V and 2 bases at J, with 16 bases in the middle. This CDR3 contains 16 residues. Germline V gives CDR1 MNHEY, CDR2 SMNVEV (reference sequence). CDR3 loop: CASSSGAIKGNQPQHF. CDR3 DNA: TGTGCCAGCAGTAGTGGAGCGATCAAAGGCAATCAGCCCCAGCATTTT.

This clonotype has a handful of counts. This sequence joins TRBV7-3 and TRBJ2-2; the match to TRBD2 covers 11 bases. This CDR3 is built from 18 residues. Germline CDR1 and CDR2: SGHTA and FQGTGA. After removal of 5 bases from V and 2 bases from J, the junction contained 10 bases not matched to a gene. CDR3 sequence (DNA): TGTGCCAGCAGCCAACGGGCTAGCGGGGGGACCAACACCGGGGAGCTGTTTTTT. Its protein product is CASSQRASGGTNTGELFF. Supplemented by reference TRBV7-3 and TRBJ2-2, the full variable domain reads GAGVSQTPSNKVTEKGKYVELRCDPISGHTALYWYRQSLGQGPEFLIYFQGTGAADDSGLPNDRFFAVRPEGSVSTLKIQRTERGDSAVYLCASSQRASGGTNTGELFFGEGSRLTVL.

This clonotype was counted between two and nine times. The CDR3 here is CASSLSGASKFF. The CDR3 nucleotides are TGTGCCAGCAGCTTATCAGGGGCGTCGAAGTTCTTC. This chain links TRBV11-2 with TRBJ2-1; TRBD1 is a possible D gene (6 bases). CDR1 SGHAT and CDR2 FQNNGV come from the germline V gene. This CDR3 has 12 amino acids. V dropped 2 bases and J dropped 14 bases, with 13 bases sitting between them.

The chain links TRBV15 to TRBJ2-7; D perhaps matches TRBD2 (5 bases). Trimming cost V 0 bases and J 0 bases, with 12 bases left between them. The CDR3 extends over 16 amino acids. Germline CDR1 reads LNHNV; CDR2 reads YYDKDF (reference sequence). The CDR3 DNA is TGTGCCACCAGCAGAGAAGGAGGCGGAGCCTCCTACGAGCAGTACTTC. Its translation is CATSREGGGASYEQYF.

In its sample, this clonotype was seen a few times. The gene calls are TRBV20-1 and TRBJ2-3, with TRBD2 identical over 9 bases. There are 15 residues in the CDR3. V lost 3 bases and J lost 3; bases outside the gene matches: 7. CDR1 is DFQATT, CDR2 SNEGSKA, per germline (reference sequence). The CDR3, as DNA: TGCAGTGCTAGGAAAAATAGCGGGAGTACAGATACGCAGTATTTT. Translating gives CSARKNSGSTDTQYF.

This clonotype was detected a few times. The chain employs TRBV10-3 and TRBJ1-1; 8 positions match TRBD1. V dropped 8 bases and J dropped 3; count of bases not matched to a gene: 5. This CDR3 is built from 13 residues. In germline, CDR1 is ENHRY, CDR2 SYGVKD. CDR3 sequence (DNA): TGTGCCATCCCAGGGGGCGGGGACACTGAAGCTTTCTTT. This sequence encodes CAIPGGGDTEAFF.

V and J are TRBV6-5 and TRBJ2-2, with D perhaps TRBD1 (6 bases). Germline CDR1 reads MNHEY; CDR2 reads SVGAGI. V was trimmed by 0 bases and J by 4 bases, leaving 9 bases between them. This CDR3 is 15 amino acids long. CDR3 sequence (DNA): TGTGCCAGCAGTTACTCAGGGGGAAGCACCGGGGAGCTGTTTTTT. It yields the protein CASSYSGGSTGELFF.

The table lists this clonotype with a few counts. The chain employs TRBV5-6 and TRBJ2-2, with TRBD1 matching 9 bases. Germline values: CDR1 SGHDT, CDR2 YYEEEE. With 4 bases clipped from V and 3 bases from J, the junction kept 4 bases outside the gene matches. There are 15 residues in the CDR3. The CDR3 DNA is TGTGCCAGCAGCCCCGGGACAGGGTACACCGGGGAGCTGTTTTTT. Translating gives CASSPGTGYTGELFF.

The J gene is TRBJ2-2, the V gene TRBV5-1; D possibly corresponds to TRBD2 (6 bases). Trimming cost V 0 bases and J 11 bases, with 17 bases left between them. The CDR3 length is 15 residues. The germline V gene has CDR1 SGHRS and CDR2 YFSETQ. Here the CDR3 reads CASSLVSGGDRELFF. For the CDR3, the DNA is TGCGCCAGCAGCTTGGTTTCGGGCGGGGACCGAGAGCTGTTTTTT. The whole variable domain, remainder taken from reference TRBV5-1 and TRBJ2-2, is KAGVTQTPRYLIKTRGQQVTLSCSPISGHRSVSWYQQTPGQGLQFLFEYFSETQRNKGNFPGRFSGRQFSNSRSEMNVSTLELGDSALYLCASSLVSGGDRELFFGEGSRLTVL.

This clonotype was seen only a few times. This chain joins TRBV21-1 and TRBJ2-1; the DNA was not compared with TRBD1, the D call given in the table. TRBV21-1 is termed a pseudogene. The CDR3 runs 20 residues. CDR3 protein: CASSKVYGHNKTFSYNEQFF. The CDR3, as DNA: TGTGCCAGCAGCAAAGTCTATGGACACAACAAGACCTTCTCCTACAATGAGCAGTTCTTC.

The chain carries TRBV2 and TRBJ1-5; unclear D gene. The germline gives CDR1 SNHLY, CDR2 FYNNEI. V was cut by 6 bases and J by 4 bases, with 13 bases left in between. This CDR3 has 14 amino acids. Here the CDR3 reads CASRLTTVNQPQHF. As DNA, the CDR3 is TGTGCCAGCAGATTGACCACCGTTAATCAGCCCCAGCATTTT.